Each of the 2 T cell receptor beta chains below was sequenced from the same sample in a study of cytomegalovirus exposure and HLA in healthy donors. Generated by immunoSEQ multiplex PCR, the TCRdb table keeps only in-frame clones and is missing some. Seen here are roughly 260,000 clones, around 87% observed once, and the top ten hold 0.3% to 0.4%. The sample consisted of PBMCs. All receptors derive from a woman under 30 in good health and CMV-seronegative.

The chain uses TRBV10-2 and TRBJ2-5; the match to TRBD2 covers 13 bases. With V trimmed by 10 bases and J by 5 bases, 7 bases remained unmatched. The CDR3 has 14 residues. CDR1 is WSHSY, CDR2 SAAADI, per germline. This chain's CDR3 is CATGLAGAQETQYF. The CDR3 coding sequence is TGCGCCACCGGACTAGCGGGGGCCCAGGAGACCCAGTACTTC.

CDR3 DNA sequence: TGTGCCAGCAGTCTCGCGGGAGCAGATACGCAGTATTTT. Residues: CASSLAGADTQYF. The chain is built from TRBV6-6 and TRBJ2-3; TRBD2 matches at 7 bases. CDR3 length: 13 residues. V lost 5 bases and J lost 4; bases outside the gene matches: 3. The germline gives CDR1 MNHNY, CDR2 SVGAGI (reference sequence).